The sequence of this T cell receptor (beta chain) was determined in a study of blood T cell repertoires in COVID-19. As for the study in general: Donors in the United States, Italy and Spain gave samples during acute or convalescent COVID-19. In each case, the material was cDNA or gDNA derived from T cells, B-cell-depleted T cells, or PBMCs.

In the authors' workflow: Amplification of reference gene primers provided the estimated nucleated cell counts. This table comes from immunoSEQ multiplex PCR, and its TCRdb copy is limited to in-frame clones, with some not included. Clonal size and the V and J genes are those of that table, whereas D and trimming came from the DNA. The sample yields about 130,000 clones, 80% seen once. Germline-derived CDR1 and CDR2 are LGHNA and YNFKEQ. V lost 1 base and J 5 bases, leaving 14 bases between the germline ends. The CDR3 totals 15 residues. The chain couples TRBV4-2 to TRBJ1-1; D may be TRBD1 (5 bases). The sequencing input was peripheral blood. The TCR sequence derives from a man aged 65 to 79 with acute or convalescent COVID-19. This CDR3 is CASSQGPRRVTEAFF. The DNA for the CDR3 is TGTGCCAGCAGCCAAGGCCCCCGCAGGGTTACTGAAGCTTTCTTT.